Listed below are T cell receptor beta chains from one sample, sequenced in a study of response to subunit inactivated influenza vaccine. TCRdb reprocessed the RT-PCR reads with MiXCR, giving one entry per CDR3 protein. Of 160,000 or so distinct CDR3 sequences in the sample, approximately 11% are singletons; the top ten hold around 12%. The sequenced sample was non-naive T cells sorted from PBMCs, obtained 45 days after vaccination. These receptors were taken from a man aged 45-65 years who received an inactivated influenza vaccine. Each CDR3 is given with its conserved first and last residue. D genes are given only for firm matches. Clone size appears in some rows only: once, few, many, or a class for an expanded clone.

abundance	j_gene	v_gene	d_gene	CDR3aa	CDR3nt
few	TRBJ2-5	TRBV15	TRBD2	CATSRDRGGGGYQETQYF	TGTGCCACCAGCAGAGATCGGGGGGGTGGGGGCTATCAAGAGACCCAGTACTTC
.	TRBJ2-2	TRBV25-1	TRBD1	CASRGQGAGGELFF	TGTGCCAGCAGGGGACAGGGGGCGGGCGGGGAGCTGTTTTTT
few	TRBJ1-3	TRBV10-3	.	CAISERGSGNTIYF	TGTGCCATCAGTGAGCGGGGCTCTGGAAACACCATATATTTT
few	TRBJ2-2	TRBV2	.	CASRAGASRTGELFF	TGTGCCAGCAGGGCAGGGGCTAGCAGGACCGGGGAGCTGTTTTTT
.	TRBJ2-7	TRBV7-2	TRBD2	CASSGPGTSGLEQYF	TGTGCCAGCAGCGGTCCCGGGACTAGCGGACTGGAGCAGTACTTC
many	TRBJ2-3	TRBV20-1	TRBD2	CSARRWSSGVSTDTQYF	TGCAGTGCTAGAAGGTGGTCTAGCGGGGTTAGCACAGATACGCAGTATTTT
.	TRBJ2-3	TRBV10-3	TRBD2	CAIRTGLAGGTDTQYF	TGTGCCATCAGGACGGGACTAGCGGGGGGCACAGATACGCAGTATTTT
few	TRBJ2-7	TRBV5-4	TRBD1	CASSLFEGDRIYF	TGTGCCAGCAGCTTGTTCGAAGGGGACAGGATATACTTC
.	TRBJ1-2	TRBV20-1	TRBD1	CSASNRDRFNYGYTF	TGCAGTGCTAGTAACCGGGACAGATTTAACTATGGCTACACCTTC
few	TRBJ2-3	TRBV29-1	TRBD2	CSVHPGLAGGTDTQYF	TGCAGCGTGCATCCGGGACTAGCGGGAGGGACAGATACGCAGTATTTT